The 30 T cell receptor beta chains reported below all come from one sample, sequenced in a study of long-term antiretroviral therapy in people with HIV. Survey level was the resolution at which the v3.0 immunoSEQ assay ran. TCRdb's copy holds only in-frame clones and misses some; the assay was immunoSEQ multiplex PCR. Of around 11,000 clones in the sample, 65% to 85% were seen once. The specimen was unsorted PBMCs, collected 1.8 years after starting antiretroviral therapy. Every receptor here comes from a man aged 35-49 years with HIV.

The chain combines TRBV19 with TRBJ1-1; D possibly corresponds to TRBD1 (5 bases). Germline V gives CDR1 LNHDA, CDR2 SQIVND (reference sequence). There are 13 residues in the CDR3. Trimming stripped 5 bases from V and 4 bases from J, with 11 bases between. The CDR3 sequence: CASSSGRGTEAFF. The CDR3 DNA is TGTGCCAGTAGTTCGGGACGGGGCACTGAAGCTTTCTTT.

The rearrangement joins TRBV4-3 to TRBJ2-2; 9 positions match TRBD2. Per the germline V gene, CDR1 is LGHNA and CDR2 is YSLEER. V was clipped by 0 bases and J by 1 base; unmatched bases: 6. CDR3 size: 18 residues. In DNA, the CDR3 is TGCGCCAGCAGCCAAGATCGGGCTAGCGGGGTGAACACCGGGGAGCTGTTTTTT. It is translated as CASSQDRASGVNTGELFF.

The chain couples TRBV29-1 to TRBJ2-7; no definite D call. Trimming removed 4 bases at V and 0 bases at J, with 7 bases between. The length of the CDR3 is 12 residues. Germline V gene sequence: CDR1 SQVTM, CDR2 ANQGSEA. CDR3: CSVATGSYEQYF. The CDR3 DNA sequence: TGCAGCGTTGCTACGGGCTCCTACGAGCAGTACTTC.

This clone appeared a single time. V gene TRBV9 combines with J gene TRBJ2-1; TRBD1 is a possible D gene (5 bases). CDR3 length: 17 residues. V lost 0 bases and J lost 0, with 13 bases in between. In germline, CDR1 is SGDLS, CDR2 YYNGEE. The DNA for the CDR3 is TGTGCCAGCAGCGTAGATCAGGGATTTAGCTCCTACAATGAGCAGTTCTTC. It specifies CASSVDQGFSSYNEQFF.

This rearrangement joins TRBV18 to TRBJ2-5; 13 bases match TRBD2. The CDR3 sequence is 16 residues long. Looked up from germline, CDR1 is KGHSH and CDR2 is LQKENI. The V and J ends lost 3 bases and 5 bases, in that order; junction bases with no gene match: 6. The CDR3 sequence is CASSPRTSGSWETQYF. CDR3 in DNA: TGTGCCAGCTCACCCCGGACTAGCGGGAGCTGGGAGACCCAGTACTTC.

V is TRBV27 and J is TRBJ1-1, with 7 bases fitting TRBD1. The CDR3 runs to 17 residues. The germline V gene encodes CDR1 MNHEY and CDR2 SMNVEV (reference sequence). The V gene end was trimmed by 5 bases and the J gene end by 0 bases; junction bases not matched to a gene: 12. CDR3 in DNA: TGTGCCAGCAGTCCCGGACAGGACTTAATTATGAACACTGAAGCTTTCTTT. Translation: CASSPGQDLIMNTEAFF.

The CDR3 DNA sequence: TGTGCCAGCAGCCGGGCAACCGGCCCGGGGCGGAGCGGCGCCTACGAGCAGTACTTC. Its translation is CASSRATGPGRSGAYEQYF. The chain links TRBV4-2 to TRBJ2-7, with D perhaps assigned TRBD1 or TRBD2 (5 bases each). V was clipped by 4 bases and J by 2 bases, with 27 bases between them. This CDR3 has 19 residues. Looked up from germline, CDR1 is LGHNA and CDR2 is YNFKEQ.

This chain links TRBV28 with TRBJ1-4, with 12 bases matching TRBD1. Germline trimming cut 1 base from V and 7 bases from J; bases unmatched to any gene: 10. There are 18 residues in the CDR3. Germline V gene data show CDR1 as MDHEN and CDR2 as SYDVKM. The CDR3 loop reads CASSLFAGGGQGAEKLFF. As DNA, the CDR3 is TGTGCCAGCAGTTTATTTGCCGGTGGGGGACAGGGGGCTGAAAAACTGTTTTTT.

Here the CDR3 reads CASSDLRGVSNTIYF. CDR3 nucleotide sequence: TGTGCCAGCAGTGACCTCCGAGGTGTTTCAAACACCATATATTTT. V usage is TRBV5-4 and J usage is TRBJ1-3; no reliable D call. V lost 5 bases and J 6 bases, leaving 18 bases between the germline ends. The CDR3 runs to 15 residues. Per germline, CDR1 SGHNT and CDR2 YYREEE (reference sequence).

The chain couples TRBV27 to TRBJ2-5; 7 bases are shared with TRBD1. In germline, CDR1 is MNHEY, CDR2 SMNVEV (reference sequence). This CDR3 is built from 14 residues. V lost 6 bases and J lost 1; bases outside the gene matches: 5. The CDR3 reads CASSRTGFQETQYF. The CDR3 DNA is TGTGCCAGCAGCAGGACAGGCTTCCAAGAGACCCAGTACTTC.

The J gene is TRBJ2-3, the V gene TRBV7-8; D gene uncertain. This CDR3 comprises 18 residues. Germline assignment: CDR1 SGHVS and CDR2 FQNEAQ. Trimming took off 3 bases at V and 0 bases at J, with 19 bases between the two ends. The CDR3 spells CASSFTDSPLISTDTQYF. The CDR3 bases are TGTGCCAGCAGCTTTACCGATTCCCCCCTGATTAGCACAGATACGCAGTATTTT.

CDR3 loop: CASSLGQGVGYEKLFF. The CDR3 DNA reads as TGCGCCAGCAGCTTAGGACAGGGTGTCGGATACGAAAAACTGTTTTTT. The V call is TRBV5-1, the J call TRBJ1-4; the match to TRBD1 covers 8 bases. Germline CDR1 reads SGHRS; CDR2 reads YFSETQ. This CDR3 region has 16 residues. The V gene end was trimmed by 2 bases and the J gene end by 8 bases; junction bases not matched to a gene: 11.

The rearrangement uses TRBV7-2 and TRBJ1-5, with D maybe TRBD1 (6 bases). This CDR3 region has 17 residues. V was pared by 2 bases and J by 4 bases, with 18 bases between. Germline assignment: CDR1 SGHTA and CDR2 FQGNSA. The CDR3 loop reads CASSLRSGDYINQPQHF. The CDR3 DNA reads as TGTGCCAGCAGCTTAAGGTCAGGGGATTATATTAATCAGCCCCAGCATTTT.

The chain links TRBV5-1 to TRBJ2-1; D not resolved. V gave up 0 bases and J gave up 8 bases, with 3 bases separating them. Per the germline V gene, CDR1 is SGHRS and CDR2 is YFSETQ. CDR3 size: 11 residues. The CDR3 spells CASSLGYEQFF. For the CDR3, the DNA is TGCGCCAGCAGCTTGGGGTATGAGCAGTTCTTC.

V usage is TRBV2 and J usage is TRBJ2-7, with TRBD2 identical over 8 bases. Looked up from germline, CDR1 is SNHLY and CDR2 is FYNNEI. The CDR3 is 15 amino acids. V lost 5 bases to trimming and J lost 2 bases; unmatched junction nucleotides: 8. CDR3 residues: CASSITSGAAYEQYF. The DNA of the CDR3 is TGTGCCAGCAGTATAACTAGCGGAGCTGCCTACGAGCAGTACTTC.

In this sample, this clone turned up a few times. The rearrangement joins TRBV7-3 to TRBJ2-1; 7 bases agree with TRBD2. Germline lookup yields CDR1 SGHTA and CDR2 FQGTGA. CDR3 length: 16 amino acids. The V segment lost 2 bases and the J segment 3 bases; nucleotides outside the gene matches: 7. CDR3 amino acids: CASSLLPSGIYNEQFF. CDR3 nucleotide sequence: TGTGCCAGCAGCTTATTACCCAGCGGGATCTACAATGAGCAGTTCTTC. The variable domain in full, completed from reference TRBV7-3 and TRBJ2-1, reads GAGVSQTPSNKVTEKGKYVELRCDPISGHTALYWYRQSLGQGPEFLIYFQGTGAADDSGLPNDRFFAVRPEGSVSTLKIQRTERGDSAVYLCASSLLPSGIYNEQFFGPGTRLTVL.

This rearrangement joins TRBV11-2 to TRBJ2-6; 7 bases fit TRBD1. There are 14 residues in the CDR3. Losses at the gene ends were 5 bases for V and 12 bases for J; bases not matched to a gene: 10. Germline assignment: CDR1 SGHAT and CDR2 FQNNGV. CDR3 DNA: TGTGCCAGCAGCCCGGGACAGCGGACCGGCGTCCTGACTTTC. It is translated as CASSPGQRTGVLTF.

This chain links TRBV18 with TRBJ1-3; a possible D gene is TRBD1 (6 bases). The CDR3 loop spans 16 amino acids. Germline V gives CDR1 KGHSH, CDR2 LQKENI. V shed 2 bases and J shed 8 bases, with 19 bases lying between them. CDR3 sequence: CASSPTNKHKGDTIYF. The CDR3 bases are TGTGCCAGCTCACCAACTAATAAACACAAGGGGGACACCATATATTTT.

V usage is TRBV28 and J usage is TRBJ2-1; 8 bases fit TRBD1. V was clipped by 7 bases and J by 3 bases; unmatched bases: 2. The CDR3 contains 13 residues. CDR1 and CDR2 from the germline V gene are MDHEN and SYDVKM. CDR3 DNA sequence: TGTGCCAGCAATGGACAGGGCTACAATGAGCAGTTCTTC. This codes for CASNGQGYNEQFF.

The sample holds a few counts of this clone. This chain joins TRBV4-2 and TRBJ1-1; no definite D call. Trimming cost V 0 bases and J 0 bases, with 11 bases left between them. The CDR3 totals 16 residues. Germline CDR1 is LGHNA and CDR2 is YNFKEQ. In DNA, the CDR3 is TGTGCCAGCAGCCAAGATTCCCTTAGAATGAACACTGAAGCTTTCTTT. The encoded protein is CASSQDSLRMNTEAFF.

The chain joins TRBV7-2 to TRBJ2-3; D call uncertain. This CDR3 region has 13 residues. V shed 6 bases and J shed 2 bases, with 9 bases lying between them. Germline V lookup: CDR1 SGHTA, CDR2 FQGNSA. CDR3 in DNA: TGTGCCAGCAGTCAGGTGTACACAGATACGCAGTATTTT. Its protein product is CASSQVYTDTQYF.

This rearrangement joins TRBV5-4 to TRBJ2-1; possibly TRBD1 for D (6 bases). The CDR3 is 14 residues long. Germline V lookup: CDR1 SGHNT, CDR2 YYREEE (reference sequence). V was trimmed by 2 bases and J by 8 bases, leaving 14 bases between them. CDR3 in DNA: TGTGCCAGCAGCTTTAGGTCACAGGGCGATGAGCAGTTCTTC. It yields the protein CASSFRSQGDEQFF.

This sequence joins TRBV11-3 and TRBJ2-7; 8 bases map to TRBD2. There are 15 residues in the CDR3. The germline V gene has CDR1 SGHNT and CDR2 YENEEA. The trim removed 4 bases at V and 5 bases at J, leaving 10 bases unmatched. The CDR3 nucleotides read TGTGCCAGCAGCTCCCGGGGAGCGGGAGTAAACGAGCAGTACTTC. Translation: CASSSRGAGVNEQYF. The full variable domain, its missing parts supplied by reference TRBV11-3 and TRBJ2-7, is EAGVVQSPRYKIIEKKQPVAFWCNPISGHNTLYWYLQNLGQGPELLIRYENEEAVDDSQLPKDRFSAERLKGVDSTLKIQPAELGDSAVYLCASSSRGAGVNEQYFGPGTRLTVT.

This chain connects TRBV5-6 to TRBJ2-7, with no clear D. This CDR3 region has 14 residues. Trimming took off 2 bases at V and 3 bases at J, with 12 bases between the two ends. Germline V lookup: CDR1 SGHDT, CDR2 YYEEEE. The CDR3 DNA follows: TGTGCCAGCAGCTTTGGCTTCCCCAGCTACGAGCAGTACTTC. Amino acid sequence: CASSFGFPSYEQYF.

The rearrangement uses TRBV6-6 and TRBJ1-1; no reliable D call. CDR3 length equals 13 residues. With 7 bases removed from V and 5 bases from J, the gap between germline ends came to 14 bases. The germline CDR1 and CDR2 sequences are MNHNY and SVGAGI (reference sequence). The DNA of the CDR3 is TGTGCCAGCAACCTCCGGATAGAGACTGAAGCTTTCTTT. Translation: CASNLRIETEAFF.

The CDR3 bases are TGTGCCAGCAGCTTAGGCGGGAGCAGGCCCAATGAGCAGTTCTTC. Protein: CASSLGGSRPNEQFF. V usage is TRBV11-1 and J usage is TRBJ2-1; 7 nucleotides match TRBD2. The V segment lost 1 base and the J segment 6 bases; nucleotides outside the gene matches: 6. CDR3 length equals 15 residues. In germline, CDR1 is SGHAT, CDR2 FQDESV (reference sequence).

The gene calls are TRBV27 and TRBJ2-7; D is unresolved. The CDR3 has 13 amino acids. The germline V and J ends were trimmed by 5 bases and 3 bases, with 11 bases remaining between them. CDR1 MNHEY and CDR2 SMNVEV come from the germline V gene (reference sequence). CDR3 loop: CASSPIPLYEQYF. The CDR3 DNA reads TGTGCCAGCAGTCCCATCCCCCTCTACGAGCAGTACTTC.

The chain couples TRBV30 to TRBJ2-1; TRBD2 aligns across 9 bases. This CDR3 is 15 amino acids long. CDR1 is GTSNPN, CDR2 SVGIG, per germline (reference sequence). Unmatched junction bases numbered 3, after V lost 1 base and J lost 2 bases. The CDR3 nucleotides are TGTGCCTGGAGTGGGGGCGGGAGGGCCTACAATGAGCAGTTCTTC. It yields the protein CAWSGGGRAYNEQFF. Full variable domain (rest looked up from reference TRBV30 and TRBJ2-1): SQTIHQWPATLVQPVGSPLSLECTVEGTSNPNLYWYRQAAGRGLQLLFYSVGIGQISSEVPQNLSASRPQDRQFILSSKKLLLSDSGFYLCAWSGGGRAYNEQFFGPGTRLTVL.

CDR3 sequence reads: CASSYPGANYGYTF. The CDR3 DNA reads TGTGCCAGCAGTTACCCAGGGGCAAACTATGGCTACACCTTC. The chain has TRBV6-6 and TRBJ1-2; the D gene is possibly TRBD1 (6 bases). This CDR3 is built from 14 residues. V was clipped by 2 bases and J by 2 bases, with 9 bases between them. The germline gives CDR1 MNHNY, CDR2 SVGAGI (reference sequence).

The rearrangement uses TRBV27 and TRBJ1-1; tentatively, D is TRBD1 (6 bases). CDR1 and CDR2 (germline): MNHEY, SMNVEV (reference sequence). Trimming removed 3 bases at V and 5 bases at J, with 10 bases between. This CDR3 spans 13 amino acids. CDR3 DNA sequence: TGTGCCAGCAGTTTTGAGAGGGGGACTGAAGCTTTCTTT. It yields the protein CASSFERGTEAFF.